This is a list of T cell receptor beta chains from one sample in a study of patients and donors after allogeneic stem cell transplantation. TCRdb recomputed calls from the RT-PCR reads with MiXCR, one row per CDR3 protein. The sample lists about a million distinct CDR3 sequences; roughly 17% were seen once. The sequenced sample was blood, either unsorted or a sorted T cell fraction (not recorded which). Every receptor here comes from a human donor who was either an allogeneic HSCT recipient or a stem cell or donor lymphocyte infusion donor (not recorded which). It is not recorded whose cells these are; they may come from a transplant donor. The CDR3 runs from the conserved cysteine through the conserved F or W. The order of the fields is V gene, clone size, J gene, D gene, CDR3 protein, CDR3 DNA. D genes are given only for firm matches. Expanded clones are given a class, and other clones once, few, many or no size at all.

TRBV11-2	-	TRBJ2-1	TRBD2	CASSLDGSGRIYYNEQFF	TGTGCCAGCAGCTTAGATGGTAGCGGGAGGATTTACTACAATGAGCAGTTCTTC
TRBV20-1	few	TRBJ2-1	-	CSAQEQYNEQFF	TGCAGTGCCCAGGAGCAGTACAATGAGCAGTTCTTC
TRBV4-2	-	TRBJ2-1	-	CASRGRSSYNEQFF	TGTGCCAGCAGGGGCAGGAGCTCCTACAATGAGCAGTTCTTC
TRBV20-1	few	TRBJ2-5	-	CSARVRYQETQYF	TGCAGTGCTAGGGTCCGGTACCAAGAGACCCAGTACTTC
TRBV12-3/TRBV12-4	many	TRBJ2-1	TRBD2	CASGLAGGPRYNEQFF	TGTGCCAGCGGGTTAGCGGGAGGGCCGAGGTACAATGAGCAGTTCTTC
TRBV5-1	few	TRBJ2-3	TRBD2	CASSTSSTSGATDTQYF	TGCGCCAGCAGCACCTCGTCGACTAGCGGAGCCACAGATACGCAGTATTTT
TRBV11-1	few	TRBJ2-3	-	CASSLQRRAHYEQTSTDTQYF	TGTGCCAGCAGCTTACAGCGACGGGCCCATTACGAACAAACTAGCACAGATACGCAGTATTTT
TRBV29-1	-	TRBJ2-7	-	CSVATLLYEQYF	TGCAGCGTTGCCACACTTCTCTACGAGCAGTACTTC
TRBV6-1	-	TRBJ2-2	TRBD1	CASRRGDRDTGELFF	TGTGCCAGCCGAAGGGGGGACAGGGACACCGGGGAGCTGTTTTTT
TRBV12-3/TRBV12-4	few	TRBJ1-5	-	CASSLRQVGVGQPQHF	TGTGCCAGCAGTTTAAGACAGGTTGGCGTCGGTCAGCCCCAGCATTTT
TRBV9	few	TRBJ2-7	-	CASSATGTGRYEQYF	TGTGCCAGCAGCGCTACCGGGACTGGACGGTACGAGCAGTACTTC
TRBV15	few	TRBJ1-1	TRBD1	CATSRPGQFNTEAFF	TGTGCCACCAGCAGACCGGGACAGTTCAACACTGAAGCTTTCTTT
TRBV12-3/TRBV12-4	few	TRBJ1-1	-	CASSLVMGSRGTEAFF	TGTGCCAGCAGTTTAGTTATGGGATCAAGGGGCACTGAAGCTTTCTTT
TRBV20-1	few	TRBJ2-7	-	CSAPDSNSYEQYF	TGCAGTGCTCCTGACAGCAACTCCTACGAGCAGTACTTC
TRBV10-3	few	TRBJ2-7	-	CAISESILPMRSYEQYF	TGTGCCATCAGTGAGTCTATTCTACCGATGAGATCCTACGAGCAGTACTTC
TRBV6-2/TRBV6-3	-	TRBJ2-7	TRBD2	CATRLAGGSSYEQYF	TGTGCCACCAGACTAGCGGGGGGTTCCTCCTACGAGCAGTACTTC
TRBV10-3	-	TRBJ2-1	-	CATVDTRGSDEQFF	TGTGCCACCGTAGACACCCGGGGGAGCGATGAGCAGTTCTTC
TRBV5-8	-	TRBJ1-6	-	CASSLGLSAYNSPLHF	TGTGCCAGCAGCTTAGGGTTGAGCGCCTATAATTCACCCCTCCACTTT
TRBV6-1	-	TRBJ2-2	TRBD2	CASSESGRAAGELFF	TGTGCCAGCAGTGAAAGCGGGAGGGCTGCCGGGGAGCTGTTTTTT
TRBV9	-	TRBJ2-2	TRBD2	CASSVVTSGRTLPGELFF	TGTGCCAGCAGCGTAGTGACTAGCGGGAGGACCCTCCCCGGGGAGCTGTTTTTT
TRBV5-1	-	TRBJ1-5	TRBD1	CASSSPPLRQGNRNQPQHF	TGCGCCAGCAGCTCACCTCCCCTTCGACAGGGGAATAGGAATCAGCCCCAGCATTTT
TRBV20-1	-	TRBJ2-1	TRBD2	CSATRTSGTRINNEQFF	TGCAGTGCTACCCGGACTAGCGGAACTCGAATTAACAATGAGCAGTTCTTC
TRBV7-9	few	TRBJ1-4	-	CASSLRRMGEKLFF	TGTGCCAGCAGCTTACGGCGGATGGGGGAAAAACTGTTTTTT
TRBV12-3/TRBV12-4	-	TRBJ1-1	TRBD1	CASSPWTGNEAFF	TGTGCCAGCAGTCCTTGGACAGGGAATGAAGCTTTCTTT
TRBV18	-	TRBJ2-2	TRBD1	CASSPPGQPPHTGELFF	TGTGCCAGCTCACCACCGGGACAGCCTCCTCACACCGGGGAGCTGTTTTTT
TRBV5-6	-	TRBJ2-3	-	CASSLGVSPSTDTQYF	TGTGCCAGCAGCCTGGGTGTGAGTCCGAGCACAGATACGCAGTATTTT
TRBV12-3/TRBV12-4	few	TRBJ1-4	-	CASSLSGKKLFF	TGTGCCAGCAGTTTATCAGGGAAAAAACTGTTTTTT
TRBV24-1	many	TRBJ2-2	TRBD1	CATSDFRHRGRSGELFF	TGTGCCACCAGTGATTTCCGGCACAGGGGGCGCTCCGGGGAGCTGTTTTTT
TRBV2	-	TRBJ1-6	-	CASSESFSRVGYNSPLHF	TGTGCCAGCAGTGAATCTTTCTCCAGGGTGGGATATAATTCACCCCTCCACTTT
TRBV12-3/TRBV12-4	few	TRBJ2-7	-	CASSAHLHF	TGTGCCAGCAGCGCACACCTGCACTTC
TRBV5-1	few	TRBJ1-2	-	CASSLIGIDYGYTF	TGCGCCAGCAGCTTGATAGGGATCGACTATGGCTACACCTTC
TRBV6-1	-	TRBJ1-4	-	CASSTESHADEKLFF	TGTGCCAGCAGTACCGAGTCCCATGCGGATGAAAAACTGTTTTTT
TRBV29-1	-	TRBJ1-2	TRBD1	CSVHDRGGYTF	TGCAGCGTACACGACAGGGGGGGCTACACCTTC
TRBV12-3/TRBV12-4	-	TRBJ2-2	TRBD2	CASSLRGGSSSGELFF	TGTGCCAGCAGTTTACGGGGAGGGTCCTCCTCCGGGGAGCTGTTTTTT
TRBV10-3	many	TRBJ2-3	-	CAISRTTSPDTQYF	TGTGCCATCAGCCGGACTACTAGTCCAGATACGCAGTATTTT
TRBV2	-	TRBJ2-1	TRBD1	CASRSWTGAGNEQFF	TGTGCCAGCAGAAGTTGGACAGGTGCGGGCAATGAGCAGTTCTTC
TRBV19	-	TRBJ2-2	-	CASSIEGWSLNTGELFF	TGTGCCAGTAGTATAGAGGGATGGAGCCTGAACACCGGGGAGCTGTTTTTT
TRBV20-1	few	TRBJ2-5	TRBD1	CSACDRDRGRETQYF	TGCAGTGCTTGTGACCGGGACAGGGGGCGTGAGACCCAGTACTTC
TRBV9	-	TRBJ2-4	-	CASSAHTGTAKNIQYF	TGTGCCAGCAGCGCCCACACCGGGACAGCCAAAAACATTCAGTACTTC
TRBV21-1	-	TRBJ2-3	-	CASSKKGFGTDTQYF	TGTGCCAGCAGCAAAAAGGGGTTCGGCACAGATACGCAGTATTTT
TRBV6-5	-	TRBJ2-1	TRBD2	CASSYSGLAGGHEQFF	TGTGCCAGCAGTTACTCGGGTCTAGCGGGGGGCCATGAGCAGTTCTTC
TRBV3-1	-	TRBJ2-1	TRBD2	CASSQDGREFF	TGTGCCAGCAGCCAAGACGGGAGGGAGTTCTTC
TRBV12-3/TRBV12-4	-	TRBJ2-7	TRBD2	CASSLAPAGNYEQYF	TGTGCCAGCAGTTTAGCGCCAGCGGGGAACTACGAGCAGTACTTC
TRBV4-2	-	TRBJ2-7	TRBD1	CASSQVPGGPYEQYF	TGTGCCAGCAGCCAAGTCCCAGGGGGCCCCTACGAGCAGTACTTC
TRBV6-1	-	TRBJ2-4	TRBD2	CASTARGGGDIQYF	TGTGCCAGCACAGCCCGGGGGGGGGGAGACATTCAGTACTTC
TRBV5-1	few	TRBJ2-7	-	CASSLRREAYEQYF	TGCGCCAGCAGCTTGCGGAGGGAGGCCTACGAGCAGTACTTC
TRBV27	-	TRBJ2-5	-	CATPSSNQETQYF	TGTGCCACTCCCTCGAGCAACCAAGAGACCCAGTACTTC
TRBV5-5	-	TRBJ2-3	TRBD2	CASSLGLAGTRTDTQYF	TGTGCCAGCAGCTTGGGACTAGCGGGAACTCGCACAGATACGCAGTATTTT
TRBV5-5	few	TRBJ1-5	-	CASSLQVEQPQHF	TGTGCCAGCAGCCTCCAGGTGGAGCAGCCCCAGCATTTT
TRBV5-1	-	TRBJ1-1	-	CASSPTKGLGMNTEAFF	TGCGCCAGCAGCCCGACTAAGGGTCTAGGGATGAACACTGAAGCTTTCTTT
TRBV20-1	-	TRBJ1-1	-	CSASPRKNTEAFF	TGCAGTGCTAGCCCCAGAAAGAACACTGAAGCTTTCTTT
TRBV7-9	-	TRBJ2-1	-	CASSEMGDYLYNEQFF	TGTGCCAGCAGCGAGATGGGAGACTATCTCTACAATGAGCAGTTCTTC
TRBV3-1	-	TRBJ2-1	TRBD1	CASSPDRASYNEQFF	TGTGCCAGCAGCCCGGACAGGGCGTCCTACAATGAGCAGTTCTTC
TRBV9	-	TRBJ2-1	TRBD2	CASSASEAGGPDEQFF	TGTGCCAGCAGCGCGAGCGAAGCGGGGGGGCCGGATGAGCAGTTCTTC
TRBV12-3/TRBV12-4	few	TRBJ2-3	TRBD2	CASSILLAGGTDTQYF	TGTGCCAGCAGTATTCTTCTAGCGGGGGGCACAGATACGCAGTATTTT